This TCR beta chain originates from a study of radiation and T cells in renal cell carcinoma. Looking at the study overall: Nephrectomy followed 15 Gy stereotactic body radiation by 4 weeks. Study-wide results and limits: From baseline, blood top tumor clonotypes peaked at 2 weeks post-radiation.

TCRdb's copy holds only in-frame clones and misses some; the assay was immunoSEQ multiplex PCR. The sample lists more than 100,000 clones; roughly 91% were seen once. Specified time point: blood 2 weeks post-SBRT. Regarding treatment: 15 Gy SBRT to primary tumor, nephrectomy 4 weeks later. Radiation-treated patients gave blood at baseline, week 2 and week 4. This renal cell carcinoma was of the clear cell type. The CDR3 has 13 amino acids. Trimming shortened V by 7 bases and J by 2 bases, and 12 bases separated the two germline ends. Germline V CDR1 and CDR2: SQVTM, ANQGSEA. Notes on this clone: The antigen is unknown.

The J gene is TRBJ1-3, the V gene TRBV29-1; no reliable D call. The receptor was derived from a woman in her 70s with renal cell carcinoma. The source material was blood, sampled from a patient whose treatment included radiotherapy and nephrectomy. The CDR3: CSASFGTGNTIYF. The CDR3 DNA follows: TGCAGCGCCTCATTTGGGACTGGAAACACCATATATTTT. Supplemented by reference TRBV29-1 and TRBJ1-3, the full variable domain reads SAVISQKPSRDICQRGTSLTIQCQVDSQVTMMFWYRQQPGQSLTLIATANQGSEATYESGFVIDKFPISRPNLTFSTLTVSNMSPEDSSIYLCSASFGTGNTIYFGEGSWLTVV.